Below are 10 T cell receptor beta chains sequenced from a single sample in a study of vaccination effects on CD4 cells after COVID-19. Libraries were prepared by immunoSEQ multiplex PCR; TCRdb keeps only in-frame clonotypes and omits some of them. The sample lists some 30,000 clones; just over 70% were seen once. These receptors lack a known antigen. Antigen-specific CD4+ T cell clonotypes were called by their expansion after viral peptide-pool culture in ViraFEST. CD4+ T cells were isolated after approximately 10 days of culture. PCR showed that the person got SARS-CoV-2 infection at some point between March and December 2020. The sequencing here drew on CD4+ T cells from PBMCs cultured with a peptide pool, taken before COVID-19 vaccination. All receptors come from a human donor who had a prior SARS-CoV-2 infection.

CDR3: CASRLLEGNTIYF. The CDR3 coding sequence is TGTGCCAGCAGGTTGCTCGAGGGAAACACCATATATTTT. The rearrangement uses TRBV7-9 and TRBJ1-3; no firm D call. The germline CDR1 and CDR2 sequences are SEHNR and FQNEAQ (reference sequence). The CDR3 is 13 amino acids. Trimming removed 6 bases at V and 4 bases at J, with 10 bases between.

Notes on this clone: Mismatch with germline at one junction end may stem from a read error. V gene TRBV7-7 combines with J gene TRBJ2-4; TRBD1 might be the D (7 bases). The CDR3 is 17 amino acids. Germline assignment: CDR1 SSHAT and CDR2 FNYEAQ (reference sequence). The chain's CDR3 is CASSLAVGQGDKNIQYF. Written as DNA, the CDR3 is TGTGCTAGCAGCTTAGCGGTCGGGCAGGGGGACAAAAACATTCAGTACTTC.

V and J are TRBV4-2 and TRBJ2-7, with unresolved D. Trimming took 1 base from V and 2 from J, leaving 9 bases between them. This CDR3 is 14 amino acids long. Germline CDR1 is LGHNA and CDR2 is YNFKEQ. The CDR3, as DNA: TGTGCCAGCAGCCAAGGAGGCTCCGCCTACGAGCAGTACTTC. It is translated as CASSQGGSAYEQYF.

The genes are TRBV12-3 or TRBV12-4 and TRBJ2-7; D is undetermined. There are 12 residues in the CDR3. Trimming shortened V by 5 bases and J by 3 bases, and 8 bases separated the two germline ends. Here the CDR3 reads CASSPRGYEQYF. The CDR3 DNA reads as TGTGCCAGCAGTCCTCGTGGCTACGAGCAGTACTTC.

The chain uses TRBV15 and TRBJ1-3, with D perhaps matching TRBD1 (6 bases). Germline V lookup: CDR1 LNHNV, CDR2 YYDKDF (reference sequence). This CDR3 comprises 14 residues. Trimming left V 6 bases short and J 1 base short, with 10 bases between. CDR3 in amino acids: CATSNRVSGNTIYF. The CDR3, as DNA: TGTGCCACCAGTAACAGGGTTTCTGGAAACACCATATATTTT.

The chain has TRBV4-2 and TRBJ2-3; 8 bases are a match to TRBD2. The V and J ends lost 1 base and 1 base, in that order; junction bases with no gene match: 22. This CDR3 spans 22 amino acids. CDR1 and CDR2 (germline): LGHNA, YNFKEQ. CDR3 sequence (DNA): TGTGCCAGCAGCCAAGTCTTCCAGTTCGTGTTGGGTAGCGGGATGCGCACAGATACGCAGTATTTT. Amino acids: CASSQVFQFVLGSGMRTDTQYF.

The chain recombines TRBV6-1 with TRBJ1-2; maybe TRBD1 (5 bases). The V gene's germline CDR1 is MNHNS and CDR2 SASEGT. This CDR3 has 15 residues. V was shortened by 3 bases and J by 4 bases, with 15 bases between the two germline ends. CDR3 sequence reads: CASSDGRGQTYGYTF. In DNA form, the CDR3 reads TGTGCCAGCAGTGACGGACGGGGCCAGACCTATGGCTACACCTTC.

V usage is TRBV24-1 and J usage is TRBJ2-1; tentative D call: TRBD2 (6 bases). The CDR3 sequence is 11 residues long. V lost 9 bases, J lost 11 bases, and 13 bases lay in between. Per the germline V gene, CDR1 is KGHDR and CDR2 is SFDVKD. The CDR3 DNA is TGTGCCACCGCCAGCGGGTCTAAGCAGTTCTTC. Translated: CATASGSKQFF.

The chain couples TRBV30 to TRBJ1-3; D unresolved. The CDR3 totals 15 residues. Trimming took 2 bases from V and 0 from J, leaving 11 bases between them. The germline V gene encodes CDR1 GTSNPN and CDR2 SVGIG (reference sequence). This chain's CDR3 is CAWSYGRASGNTIYF. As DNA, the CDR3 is TGTGCCTGGAGTTATGGCAGAGCCTCTGGAAACACCATATATTTT.

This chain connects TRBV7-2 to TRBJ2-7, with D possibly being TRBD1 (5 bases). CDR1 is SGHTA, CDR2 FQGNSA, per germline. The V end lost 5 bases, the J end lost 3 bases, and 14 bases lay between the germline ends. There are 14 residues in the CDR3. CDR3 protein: CASSAGSQGYEQYF. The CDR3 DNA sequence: TGTGCCAGCAGCGCAGGTAGTCAGGGCTACGAGCAGTACTTC.